This TCR beta chain was retrieved from a study of beta chain features in type 1 diabetes. Of note for this clone: Its antigen is still unknown.

Whole-study results and caveats: HLA effects on TCRB rearrangement stayed unresolved here. In all four CD4+ subsets, TCRB CDR3 length was significantly, moderately reduced in type 1 diabetes. PCR might favor shorter templates, equally in patients and controls.

All sorted populations exceeded 95% purity. Isolated RNA was reverse transcribed in full, so expressed TCRB transcripts were sequenced. Here immunoSEQ multiplex PCR was the method, and the copy in TCRdb shows in-frame clones only, minus some. Of 45,000 to 65,000 clones in the sample, around 56% were seen once. The CDR3 consists of 16 residues. The V end lost 8 bases, the J end lost 2 bases, and 22 bases lay between the germline ends. CDR1 is MDHEN and CDR2 is SYDVKM in the germline V gene. Specimen: Tregs from blood. The sequence came from a woman in her thirties or forties with type 1 diabetes. This chain connects TRBV28 to TRBJ2-7; possibly TRBD2 for D (6 bases). CDR3 nucleotide sequence: TGTGCCAGCCGCCGGTTGGGGGGTTCAGAAGCCTACGAGCAGTACTTC. Protein sequence: CASRRLGGSEAYEQYF.